The rows below give T cell receptor beta chains drawn from one sample of a study of neurological immune-mediated disorders. TCRdb reprocessed the 5' RACE reads via MiXCR and lists one record per CDR3 protein. The sample contains roughly 100,000 distinct CDR3 sequences, 3.5% of which appear only once. Sequenced sample: PBMCs. The receptors stem from a woman aged 45-60 years with multiple sclerosis. Both conserved end residues are part of each CDR3. A D gene is named only where the DNA matches it firmly. Only some rows state a clone size, as once, few, many or a class for expanded clones.

j_call: TRBJ2-5; d_call: TRBD2; clone_size: many; cdr3_length: 14; v_call: TRBV7-7; cdr3_aa: CASSPNSGAQTQYF; cdr3_nt: TGTGCTAGCAGCCCGAATAGCGGGGCCCAGACCCAGTACTTC
j_call: TRBJ1-6; d_call: .; clone_size: many; cdr3_length: 15; v_call: TRBV4-3; cdr3_aa: CASSQDQGLVSPLHF; cdr3_nt: TGCGCCAGCAGCCAAGACCAGGGGTTAGTGTCACCCCTCCACTTT
j_call: TRBJ2-1; d_call: .; clone_size: many; cdr3_length: 15; v_call: TRBV7-2; cdr3_aa: CASSKGGASRPGQFF; cdr3_nt: TGTGCCAGCAGTAAGGGGGGGGCCAGTCGGCCGGGGCAGTTCTTC
j_call: TRBJ1-1; d_call: TRBD1; clone_size: many; cdr3_length: 14; v_call: TRBV5-1; cdr3_aa: CASSDGTGGIRAFF; cdr3_nt: TGCGCCAGCAGCGACGGGACAGGGGGAATCCGGGCTTTCTTT
j_call: TRBJ2-3; d_call: .; clone_size: many; cdr3_length: 13; v_call: TRBV7-8; cdr3_aa: CASSIDRTDTQYF; cdr3_nt: TGTGCCAGCAGCATTGACCGTACAGATACGCAGTATTTT
j_call: TRBJ2-2; d_call: TRBD1; clone_size: many; cdr3_length: 15; v_call: TRBV3-1; cdr3_aa: CASSQGTGDTGELFF; cdr3_nt: TGTGCCAGCAGCCAAGGTACAGGGGACACCGGGGAGCTGTTTTTT
j_call: TRBJ2-7; d_call: .; clone_size: many; cdr3_length: 15; v_call: TRBV7-8; cdr3_aa: CASSLEILGVYEQYF; cdr3_nt: TGTGCCAGCAGCTTAGAGATTCTTGGGGTCTACGAGCAGTACTTC
j_call: TRBJ2-7; d_call: .; clone_size: many; cdr3_length: 14; v_call: TRBV20-1; cdr3_aa: CSAINSVRTDEQYF; cdr3_nt: TGCAGTGCTATAAATAGCGTCCGGACTGACGAGCAGTACTTC
j_call: TRBJ2-5; d_call: .; clone_size: many; cdr3_length: 15; v_call: TRBV5-1; cdr3_aa: CASSLAPGGQETQYF; cdr3_nt: TGCGCCAGCAGCTTGGCCCCTGGGGGGCAAGAGACCCAGTACTTC
j_call: TRBJ2-5; d_call: .; clone_size: many; cdr3_length: 13; v_call: TRBV5-1; cdr3_aa: CASSTGQRETQYF; cdr3_nt: TGCGCCAGCAGCACCGGACAGAGAGAGACCCAGTACTTC
j_call: TRBJ1-2; d_call: .; clone_size: many; cdr3_length: 13; v_call: TRBV5-1; cdr3_aa: CASSLWQISGYTF; cdr3_nt: TGCGCCAGCAGCTTGTGGCAGATATCTGGCTACACCTTC
j_call: TRBJ2-6; d_call: .; clone_size: many; cdr3_length: 14; v_call: TRBV18; cdr3_aa: CASSLQGGANVLTF; cdr3_nt: TGTGCCAGCTCACTTCAGGGTGGGGCCAACGTCCTGACTTTC
j_call: TRBJ2-5; d_call: .; clone_size: few; cdr3_length: 15; v_call: TRBV9; cdr3_aa: CASSAGGTGPETQYF; cdr3_nt: TGTGCCAGCAGCGCGGGGGGGACAGGGCCAGAGACCCAGTACTTC
j_call: TRBJ2-1; d_call: .; clone_size: many; cdr3_length: 15; v_call: TRBV5-1; cdr3_aa: CASSPRYGAGNEQFF; cdr3_nt: TGCGCCAGCAGCCCCCGATACGGCGCGGGGAATGAGCAGTTCTTC
j_call: TRBJ2-5; d_call: TRBD2; clone_size: many; cdr3_length: 15; v_call: TRBV5-1; cdr3_aa: CASSFFRGGTETQYF; cdr3_nt: TGCGCCAGCAGCTTTTTTCGCGGGGGGACAGAGACCCAGTACTTC
j_call: TRBJ2-5; d_call: .; clone_size: many; cdr3_length: 16; v_call: TRBV7-6; cdr3_aa: CASSLTGPPPQETQYF; cdr3_nt: TGTGCCAGCAGCTTGACGGGACCTCCGCCCCAAGAGACCCAGTACTTC
j_call: TRBJ1-1; d_call: .; clone_size: many; cdr3_length: 15; v_call: TRBV18; cdr3_aa: CASSPLQGMNTEAFF; cdr3_nt: TGTGCCAGCTCACCACTTCAGGGGATGAACACTGAAGCTTTCTTT
j_call: TRBJ2-3; d_call: TRBD2; clone_size: many; cdr3_length: 19; v_call: TRBV3-1; cdr3_aa: CASSRPALAGGPVADTQYF; cdr3_nt: TGTGCCAGCAGCCGGCCTGCGCTAGCGGGGGGGCCTGTGGCAGATACGCAGTATTTT
j_call: TRBJ2-7; d_call: .; clone_size: many; cdr3_length: 14; v_call: TRBV7-6; cdr3_aa: CASSLDTTIYEQYF; cdr3_nt: TGTGCCAGCAGCTTAGATACGACCATCTACGAGCAGTACTTC
j_call: TRBJ1-1; d_call: TRBD1; clone_size: many; cdr3_length: 16; v_call: TRBV3-1; cdr3_aa: CASSQARTGPNTEAFF; cdr3_nt: TGTGCCAGCAGCCAAGCTAGGACAGGGCCGAACACTGAAGCTTTCTTT
j_call: TRBJ1-5; d_call: .; clone_size: many; cdr3_length: 16; v_call: TRBV6-5; cdr3_aa: CASSPDSGLSNQPQHF; cdr3_nt: TGTGCCAGCAGTCCCGACAGTGGACTAAGCAATCAGCCCCAGCATTTT
j_call: TRBJ1-2; d_call: TRBD1; clone_size: .; cdr3_length: 16; v_call: TRBV27; cdr3_aa: CASSRIGGAGNYGYTF; cdr3_nt: TGTGCCAGCAGTCGTATAGGGGGCGCGGGTAACTATGGCTACACCTTC